Listed below are T cell receptor beta chains from one sample, sequenced in a study of T cell changes during pregnancy in multiple sclerosis. The method was immunoSEQ multiplex PCR; TCRdb's version includes in-frame clones alone and lacks a portion of them. Of 90,000 to 120,000 clones in the sample, just over 90% were seen once. The material was peripheral blood, obtained after pregnancy. These receptor sequences come from a female donor with multiple sclerosis, enrolled in a pregnancy study. Each CDR3 is given with its conserved first and last residue. Each record gives: D gene, J gene, V gene, clone size, CDR3 DNA, CDR3 protein. A D gene is named only where the DNA matches it firmly. Expanded clones get a size class; other rows say once, few or many, or leave the size out.

D: -
J: TRBJ1-3
V: TRBV29-1
size: -
DNA: TGCAGCGTGAGGGACTCTGGAAACACCATATATTTT
CDR3: CSVRDSGNTIYF

D: TRBD1
J: TRBJ2-7
V: TRBV28
size: -
DNA: TGTGCCACCGAGGGGGTAGGGGGCCATCCCTACGAGCAGTACTTC
CDR3: CATEGVGGHPYEQYF

D: TRBD1
J: TRBJ2-7
V: TRBV30
size: -
DNA: TGTGCCTGGAGTAATCCGGGACAGGGCTCCTACGAGCAGTACTTC
CDR3: CAWSNPGQGSYEQYF

D: -
J: TRBJ2-2
V: TRBV27
size: -
DNA: TGTGCCAGCGGAGGGTCCACCGGGGAGCTGTTTTTT
CDR3: CASGGSTGELFF

D: TRBD1
J: TRBJ1-2
V: TRBV19
size: -
DNA: TGTGCCAGTAGTTCGGGACAGGTCTATGGCTACACCTTC
CDR3: CASSSGQVYGYTF

D: TRBD2
J: TRBJ2-3
V: TRBV27
size: -
DNA: TGTGCCAGCAGTCCCCAAAATAGCGGGGTTAGCACAGATACGCAGTATTTT
CDR3: CASSPQNSGVSTDTQYF

D: -
J: TRBJ1-2
V: TRBV19
size: -
DNA: TGTGCCAGTAGTGTACAGCCTCACGATGGCTACACCTTC
CDR3: CASSVQPHDGYTF

D: -
J: TRBJ2-2
V: TRBV4-2
size: -
DNA: TGTGCCAGCACCTACGCCCCCGACACGACCGGGGAGCTGTTTTTT
CDR3: CASTYAPDTTGELFF

D: TRBD2
J: TRBJ2-1
V: TRBV6-5
size: once
DNA: TGTGCCAGCAGTTCTACTAGCGGGGTGAGGAATGAGCAGTTCTTC
CDR3: CASSSTSGVRNEQFF

D: -
J: TRBJ2-2
V: TRBV6-1
size: -
DNA: TGTGCCAGCAGCGAATCCCCGGGACTTCACACCGGGGAGCTGTTTTTT
CDR3: CASSESPGLHTGELFF

D: -
J: TRBJ1-2
V: TRBV5-1
size: -
DNA: TGCGCCAGCAGTAAAGACAGTGCTATCTATGGCTACACCTTC
CDR3: CASSKDSAIYGYTF

D: TRBD1
J: TRBJ2-3
V: TRBV5-1
size: -
DNA: TGCGCCAGCAGCTTGCCCCTATTGGACAGGGGACACACAGATACGCAGTATTTT
CDR3: CASSLPLLDRGHTDTQYF

D: -
J: TRBJ1-1
V: TRBV6-1
size: -
DNA: TGTGCCAGCAGTGAAGGAGCAGGCACTGAAGCTTTCTTT
CDR3: CASSEGAGTEAFF

D: TRBD2
J: TRBJ2-1
V: TRBV18
size: -
DNA: TGTGCCAGCTCAGGAGGACTAGCGGGGGGGCCCTACAATGAGCAGTTCTTC
CDR3: CASSGGLAGGPYNEQFF

D: TRBD2
J: TRBJ2-1
V: TRBV7-3
size: -
DNA: TGTGCCAGCAGCTTCCTATCATGGGATAGCGGGGACCCAAACAATGAGCAGTTCTTC
CDR3: CASSFLSWDSGDPNNEQFF

D: TRBD1
J: TRBJ2-7
V: TRBV2
size: -
DNA: TGTGCCAGCAAACTGAGATGGACAGGGAGCTCCTACGAGCAGTACTTC
CDR3: CASKLRWTGSSYEQYF

D: TRBD2
J: TRBJ2-3
V: TRBV7-8
size: -
DNA: TGTGCCAGCAGCTTGAGTTCGGGGGGGGGCACAGATACGCAGTATTTT
CDR3: CASSLSSGGGTDTQYF

D: -
J: TRBJ1-1
V: TRBV18
size: few
DNA: TGTGCCAGCTCACGACTGGACAGGAACACTGAAGCTTTCTTT
CDR3: CASSRLDRNTEAFF

D: TRBD1
J: TRBJ2-3
V: TRBV25-1
size: -
DNA: TGTGCCAGCGGGGTGACAGGGGGCACAGATACGCAGTATTTT
CDR3: CASGVTGGTDTQYF

D: -
J: TRBJ2-7
V: TRBV29-1
size: once
DNA: TGCAGCGGGGGGGACAGCTCCTACGAGCAGTACTTC
CDR3: CSGGDSSYEQYF

D: TRBD1
J: TRBJ2-7
V: TRBV4-1
size: -
DNA: TGCGCCAGCAGCCACTTCAACAGGGGCTACGAGCAGTACTTC
CDR3: CASSHFNRGYEQYF

D: TRBD2
J: TRBJ2-7
V: TRBV2
size: -
DNA: TGTGCCGGGGGGACTAGCGGCTACGAGCAGTACTTC
CDR3: CAGGTSGYEQYF

D: TRBD2
J: TRBJ2-5
V: TRBV19
size: -
DNA: TGTGCCAGTAGTCCAGGGACTATCTGGGGAGAGACCCAGTACTTC
CDR3: CASSPGTIWGETQYF

D: TRBD2
J: TRBJ2-3
V: TRBV5-5
size: -
DNA: TGTGCCAGCAGCCCCTGGGGTAGCGGGGGGTCTCAGGGGACGCAGTATTTT
CDR3: CASSPWGSGGSQGTQYF

D: TRBD1
J: TRBJ1-2
V: TRBV9
size: -
DNA: TGTGCCAGCAGCGCAATGGGACAGTCCGACTATGGCTACACCTTC
CDR3: CASSAMGQSDYGYTF

D: -
J: TRBJ1-1
V: TRBV5-1
size: -
DNA: TGCGCCAGCAGCTTTACAGCTTCGAACACTGAAGCTTTCTTT
CDR3: CASSFTASNTEAFF

D: -
J: TRBJ1-4
V: TRBV30
size: -
DNA: TGTGCGCGGGGTAGGCGTAATGAAAAACTGTTTTTT
CDR3: CARGRRNEKLFF

D: TRBD2
J: TRBJ2-5
V: TRBV6-5
size: -
DNA: TGTGCCAGCAGTTACTCTGGGGAGGGGCCGGAGACCCAGTACTTC
CDR3: CASSYSGEGPETQYF

D: TRBD1
J: TRBJ1-5
V: TRBV4-2
size: -
DNA: TGTGCCAGCAGCCCCCGGACAGGGGTGAGCAATCAGCCCCAGCATTTT
CDR3: CASSPRTGVSNQPQHF

D: TRBD1
J: TRBJ2-2
V: TRBV6-4
size: -
DNA: TGTGCCAGCAGCATCACCCAAGGGACAGCCACCGGGGAGCTGTTTTTT
CDR3: CASSITQGTATGELFF

D: -
J: TRBJ1-1
V: TRBV27
size: -
DNA: TGTGCCAGCAGTTTTGGACTTCCAAATGGGGAAGCTTTCTTT
CDR3: CASSFGLPNGEAFF

D: -
J: TRBJ1-6
V: TRBV5-8
size: -
DNA: TGTGCCAGCAGTCTCGGACAACGTGATTCACCCCTCCACTTT
CDR3: CASSLGQRDSPLHF

D: -
J: TRBJ1-1
V: TRBV15
size: once
DNA: TGTGCCACCAGCAGGCAGACAGTGAACACTGAAGCTTTCTTT
CDR3: CATSRQTVNTEAFF

D: -
J: TRBJ1-6
V: TRBV6-5
size: -
DNA: TGTGCCAGCAGGAGCGGTAATTCACCCCTCCACTTT
CDR3: CASRSGNSPLHF

D: -
J: TRBJ1-1
V: TRBV14
size: -
DNA: TGTGCCAGCAGCCAAGTAATAGGGGTGAGTGGTGTTGGCACTGAAGCTTTCTTT
CDR3: CASSQVIGVSGVGTEAFF

D: TRBD1
J: TRBJ2-1
V: TRBV6-1
size: -
DNA: TGTGCCAGCAGTGGACACAGGGGCGAATCCTACAATGAGCAGTTCTTC
CDR3: CASSGHRGESYNEQFF

D: TRBD1
J: TRBJ1-5
V: TRBV7-8
size: once
DNA: TGTGCCAGCAGCTTATACAGGGGTGAAGGCAATCAGCCCCAGCATTTT
CDR3: CASSLYRGEGNQPQHF

D: -
J: TRBJ1-5
V: TRBV6-1
size: -
DNA: TGTGCCAGCAGTGAAACCCTCTCAGATCAGCCCCAGCATTTT
CDR3: CASSETLSDQPQHF

D: -
J: TRBJ2-5
V: TRBV11-2
size: -
DNA: TGTGCCAGCAGCGCACCGGGGCGGGGCAGGGAGACCCAGTACTTC
CDR3: CASSAPGRGRETQYF

D: TRBD1
J: TRBJ2-5
V: TRBV27
size: -
DNA: TGTGCCAGCAGTTTAACAGGGGGCGCCGGGACCCAGTACTTC
CDR3: CASSLTGGAGTQYF

D: -
J: TRBJ1-4
V: TRBV6-5
size: -
DNA: TGTGCCAGCAGGTCGAGTGAAAAACTGTTTTTT
CDR3: CASRSSEKLFF

D: TRBD2
J: TRBJ2-7
V: TRBV7-9
size: -
DNA: TGTGCCAGCAGCCAGGCCCGGGGGGGGGCAGATCTGAACTACTACGAGCAGTACTTC
CDR3: CASSQARGGADLNYYEQYF

D: -
J: TRBJ2-5
V: TRBV7-8
size: -
DNA: TGTGCCAGCAGCCCTCAAGAGACCCAGTACTTC
CDR3: CASSPQETQYF

D: TRBD1
J: TRBJ1-2
V: TRBV19
size: -
DNA: TGTGCCAGTAGCCTTACCCAGGGGGTCTATGGCTACACCTTC
CDR3: CASSLTQGVYGYTF

D: TRBD1
J: TRBJ1-2
V: TRBV9
size: -
DNA: TGTGCCAGCAGCCTAGAGTTCCGGGACAGGGGGCGCGGCTACACCTTC
CDR3: CASSLEFRDRGRGYTF

D: -
J: TRBJ2-7
V: TRBV9
size: -
DNA: TGTGCCAGCAGCCCCGGGGGACAGTACGAGCAGTACTTC
CDR3: CASSPGGQYEQYF

D: -
J: TRBJ2-1
V: TRBV5-6
size: -
DNA: TGTGCCAGCAGCTTGGGTGGGAGTCTCTCCTACAATGAGCAGTTCTTC
CDR3: CASSLGGSLSYNEQFF

D: -
J: TRBJ1-1
V: TRBV15
size: -
DNA: TGTGCCACCAGCAGACCAGGACTAAACACTGAAGCTTTCTTT
CDR3: CATSRPGLNTEAFF

D: -
J: TRBJ1-1
V: TRBV4-1
size: -
DNA: TGCGCCAGCAGCCAAGTTATGAGTGTTGAAGCTTTCTTT
CDR3: CASSQVMSVEAFF